These 5 T cell receptor beta chains were all obtained from the same sample, sequenced in a study of blood T cell repertoires in COVID-19. Sequencing was performed with immunoSEQ multiplex PCR; in TCRdb, only in-frame clones are kept and a portion is missing. The sample lists 150,000 or so clones; about 90% were seen once. Sequenced input: peripheral blood. All receptors come from a man aged 50-60 years with acute or convalescent COVID-19.

The V and J genes are TRBV7-3 and TRBJ1-1; 8 bases are a match to TRBD1. With V trimmed by 5 bases and J by 4 bases, 3 bases remained unmatched. CDR3 size: 13 residues. CDR1 and CDR2 (germline): SGHTA, FQGTGA. CDR3: CASSRDRGTEAFF. The DNA for the CDR3 is TGTGCCAGCAGCCGCGACAGGGGCACTGAAGCTTTCTTT.

The V gene is TRBV7-2, the J gene TRBJ2-7; 7 bases map to TRBD2. CDR1 is SGHTA, CDR2 FQGNSA, per germline. This CDR3 contains 14 residues. The V gene end was trimmed by 0 bases and the J gene end by 1 base; junction bases not matched to a gene: 0. CDR3 loop: CASSLARESYEQYF. CDR3 sequence (DNA): TGTGCCAGCAGCTTAGCGCGGGAGTCCTACGAGCAGTACTTC.

V gene TRBV6-2 or TRBV6-3 combines with J gene TRBJ2-1, with a weak D call TRBD1 (6 bases). Deletions cut 1 base from V and 5 bases from J, with 12 bases between. Germline V gene data show CDR1 as MNHEY and CDR2 as SVGEGT. This CDR3 spans 15 amino acids. The CDR3 sequence: CASSYLRQANNEQFF. CDR3 coding DNA: TGTGCCAGCAGTTACTTACGACAGGCAAACAATGAGCAGTTCTTC.

This chain links TRBV18 with TRBJ1-3; no clear D. The germline gives CDR1 KGHSH, CDR2 LQKENI. V lost 3 bases and J 0 bases, leaving 6 bases between the germline ends. The CDR3 is made up of 14 amino acids. CDR3 amino acids: CASSPGNSGNTIYF. The CDR3 bases are TGTGCCAGCTCACCCGGGAACTCTGGAAACACCATATATTTT.

The genes are TRBV27 and TRBJ2-7; weak D call: TRBD2 (5 bases). Germline V gene lookup returns CDR1 MNHEY and CDR2 SMNVEV (reference sequence). Trimming removed 2 bases from V and 4 bases from J, with 9 bases in between. This CDR3 region has 13 residues. The CDR3 region is CASSLGRAYEQYF. As DNA, the CDR3 is TGTGCCAGCAGTTTAGGGAGAGCTTACGAGCAGTACTTC.